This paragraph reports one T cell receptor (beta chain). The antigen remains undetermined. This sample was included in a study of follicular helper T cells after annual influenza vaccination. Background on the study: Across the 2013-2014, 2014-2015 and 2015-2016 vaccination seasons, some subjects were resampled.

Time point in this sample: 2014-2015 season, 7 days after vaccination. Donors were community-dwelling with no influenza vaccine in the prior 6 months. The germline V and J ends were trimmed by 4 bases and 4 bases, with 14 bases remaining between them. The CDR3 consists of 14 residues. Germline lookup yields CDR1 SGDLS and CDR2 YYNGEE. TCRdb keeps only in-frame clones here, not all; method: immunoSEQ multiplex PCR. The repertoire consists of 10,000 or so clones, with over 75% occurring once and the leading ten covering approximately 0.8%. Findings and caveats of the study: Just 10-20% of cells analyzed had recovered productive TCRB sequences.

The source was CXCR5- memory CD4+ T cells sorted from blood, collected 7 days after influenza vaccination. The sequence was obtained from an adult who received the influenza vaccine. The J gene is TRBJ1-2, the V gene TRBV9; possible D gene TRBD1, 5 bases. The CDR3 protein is CASSRSRDLYGYTF. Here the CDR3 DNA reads TGTGCCAGCAGCAGGTCCCGGGACCTCTATGGCTACACCTTC. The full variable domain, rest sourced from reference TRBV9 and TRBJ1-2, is DSGVTQTPKHLITATGQRVTLRCSPRSGDLSVYWYQQSLDQGLQFLIQYYNGEERAKGNILERFSAQQFPDLHSELNLSSLELGDSALYFCASSRSRDLYGYTFGSGTRLTVV.